This T cell receptor (beta chain) was identified in a study of T cell changes during pregnancy in multiple sclerosis. Assay: immunoSEQ multiplex PCR; the TCRdb copy retains only in-frame clones and omits some. The data hold tens of thousands of clones, with 80% to 95% observed a single time. Trimming cost V 5 bases and J 3 bases; bases outside gene matches: 4. Per the germline V gene, CDR1 is SEHNR and CDR2 is FQNEAQ (reference sequence). The CDR3 contains 13 residues. The input for sequencing was CD8+ T cells from peripheral blood mononuclear cells, taken after pregnancy. This chain links TRBV7-9 with TRBJ2-7; 7 nucleotides agree with TRBD1. This clonotype was obtained from a female donor with multiple sclerosis, enrolled in a pregnancy study. The CDR3 spells CASSPWDSYEQYF. CDR3 bases: TGTGCCAGCAGCCCTTGGGACAGCTACGAGCAGTACTTC.